This T cell receptor beta chain was captured in a study of CD8 T cells in Susac syndrome. The CDR3 has 14 amino acids. V trimming: 3 bases; J trimming: 5 bases; junction bases outside the gene matches: 4. Germline V gene lookup returns CDR1 SGHTA and CDR2 FQGNSA. CD8+ and CD4+ T cells were negatively isolated; TEMRA cells were FACS-enriched. An input of roughly 0.45 to 1 ug of RNA was subjected to reverse transcription using random hexamers. TCRdb redid the calling of the immunoSEQ multiplex PCR reads with MiXCR, one entry per CDR3 protein. The data show roughly 330,000 distinct CDR3 sequences, about 90% seen once.

The sequenced material came from CD4+ T cells from PBMCs. The receptor was isolated from a human donor with multiple sclerosis. The chain recombines TRBV7-2 with TRBJ1-5; TRBD1 agrees at 7 bases. The CDR3 sequence: CASSFRQGDQPQHF. The CDR3 nucleotides read TGTGCCAGCAGCTTCCGACAGGGTGATCAGCCCCAGCATTTT.